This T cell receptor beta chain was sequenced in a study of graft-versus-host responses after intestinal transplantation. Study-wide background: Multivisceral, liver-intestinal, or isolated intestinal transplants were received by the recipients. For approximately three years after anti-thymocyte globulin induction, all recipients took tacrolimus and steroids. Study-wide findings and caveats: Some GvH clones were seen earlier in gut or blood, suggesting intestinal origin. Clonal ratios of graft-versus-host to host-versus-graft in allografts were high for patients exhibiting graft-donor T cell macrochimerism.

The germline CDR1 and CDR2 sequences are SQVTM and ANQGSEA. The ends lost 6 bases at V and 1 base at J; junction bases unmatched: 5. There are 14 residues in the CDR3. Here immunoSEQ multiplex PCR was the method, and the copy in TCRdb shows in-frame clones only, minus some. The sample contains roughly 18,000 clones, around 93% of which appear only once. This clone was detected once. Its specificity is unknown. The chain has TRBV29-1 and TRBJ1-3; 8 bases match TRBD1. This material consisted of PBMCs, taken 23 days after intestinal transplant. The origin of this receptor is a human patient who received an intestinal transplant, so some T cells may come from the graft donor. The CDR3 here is CSVRTGTSGNTIYF. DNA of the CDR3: TGCAGCGTCCGGACAGGGACGTCTGGAAACACCATATATTTT.